This T cell receptor (beta chain) originates from a study of PD-L1 blockade in urothelial cancer (dated by TCRdb to about 2017). About the study as a whole: Therapy was started in the mid-2010s for all patients, and atezolizumab 1,200 mg was administered intravenously every 3 weeks. About 85% of the roughly 29 patients were identified as males with urothelial cancer of bladder origin, and a prior smoking history was reported by 18 of 29 patients. An ECOG performance status of 0 or 1 was recorded for the patients, and 0 to 3 prior chemotherapy regimens had been received by the patients. Blood samples were analyzed 3 weeks after the start of treatment (second dose) and 6 weeks after the start of treatment. Blood samples gave median yields of around 140,000 T cells and some 84,000 unique TCRs, along with a median clonality of around 0.075. Somatic, immune and clinical correlates of response to PD-L1 blockade with atezolizumab in urothelial cancer were the focus of an exploratory multi-omic analysis. Pretreatment tumor samples, along with matched peripheral blood collected serially before and after atezolizumab treatment, underwent TCR sequencing. Durable clinical benefit was defined as progression-free survival longer than 6 months, and TCR features were also tested against progression-free and overall survival. In the same patients, pretreatment tumors underwent whole exome sequencing and RNA sequencing in addition to TCR sequencing. Under ten patients reached durable clinical benefit, while roughly 22 patients did not. Pretreatment blood TCR-seq was available for fewer than 30 patients, at least one posttreatment blood collection was obtained for 25 or so patients, and tumor TCR-seq was available for 25 or so patients. Overall study outcomes, separate from this receptor: At 3 weeks after the start of treatment, tumor-associated TCR clones in peripheral blood had expanded more in patients with durable benefit (n ≈ 22, p = 0.022). Improved progression-free and overall survival was found to be associated with pretreatment peripheral blood TCR clonality below the median. Because the sample size was small (n of about 29) and many exploratory analyses were performed, the results are intended to be hypothesis-generating.

On this clone: Its cognate antigen has yet to be identified. Base qualities were left out, and no much larger clone turns up one base away.

The cohort comprised around 31 patients with locally advanced or metastatic urothelial carcinoma treated at Memorial Sloan Kettering on a trial protocol. Peripheral blood mononuclear cells were collected from each patient pretreatment and during treatment, giving between 1 and 8 total time points per patient. The Qiagen DNeasy Blood extraction kit was used to purify genomic DNA from total PBMCs and tumor samples. PBMCs were collected pretreatment and during treatment, and were isolated and stored as previously described. Between the V and J ends, shortened by 0 bases and 0 bases respectively, the junction contains 7 bases. Based on the germline V gene, the CDR1 and CDR2 sequences are SGHRS and YFSETQ. From the cysteine up to the phenylalanine, the CDR3 has a length of 15 residues. Of all the DNA, just the CDR3 is kept, 45 bases in frame from base 1. Synthetic TCR analog templates were spiked into each PCR to estimate absolute template abundance from read counts. TCRbeta CDR3 regions were amplified from genomic DNA with bias-controlled V and J gene primers using the immunoSEQ assay. Sequencing of rearranged TCRbeta segments was done at approximately 20X coverage. Per the source publication's procedure: Sequencing errors were corrected by clustering and CDR3s were annotated against IMGT to assign V, D and J genes. Only productive TCRbeta rearrangements were used in downstream analyses, excluding out-of-frame or stop-codon sequences. To compute clonality, Shannon entropy was normalized by the log of the number of unique productive sequences and then subtracted from one. Fisher's exact test with Benjamini-Hochberg correction, at a threshold of adjusted p below 0.01, was used to find clones that differed between time points or between blood and tumor. In TCRdb, the immuneACCESS table is reduced to in-frame sequences with V and J assigned. These tables do not hold every clone; where another copy was compared, an unresolved V gene accounts for under half, and the others remain unexplained. V, J and clone size derive from that table, while D and trimming were established from the DNA sequence. Within this sample are under 40,000 clones, with approximately 90% of them counted one time only. Around 1.8% of the sample lies in the top ten.

The receptor chain draws on TRBV5-1 and TRBJ1-5; no confident D gene assignment can be made. The sample in question was PBMCs, obtained around atezolizumab (anti-PD-L1) treatment. The TCR originated in a man in his 60s with urothelial cancer. The DNA sequence reads TGCGCCAGCAGCTTGGACAACTATAGCAATCAGCCCCAGCATTTT. Its product reads: CASSLDNYSNQPQHF.